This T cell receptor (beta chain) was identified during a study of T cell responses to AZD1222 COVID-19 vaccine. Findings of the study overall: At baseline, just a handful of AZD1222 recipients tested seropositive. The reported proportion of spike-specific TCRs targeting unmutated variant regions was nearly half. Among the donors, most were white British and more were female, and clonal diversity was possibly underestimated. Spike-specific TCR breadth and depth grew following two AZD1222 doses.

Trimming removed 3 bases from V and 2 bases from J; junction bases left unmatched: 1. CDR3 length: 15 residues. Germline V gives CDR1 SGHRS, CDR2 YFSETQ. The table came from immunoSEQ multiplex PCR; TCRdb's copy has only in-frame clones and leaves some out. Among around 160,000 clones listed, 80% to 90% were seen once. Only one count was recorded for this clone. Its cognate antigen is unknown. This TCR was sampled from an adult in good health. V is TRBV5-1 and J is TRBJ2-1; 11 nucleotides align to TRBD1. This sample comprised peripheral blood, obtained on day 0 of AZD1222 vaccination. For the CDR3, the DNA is TGCGCCAGCAGCTCGGGACAGGGGGCCTACAATGAGCAGTTCTTC. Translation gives CASSSGQGAYNEQFF. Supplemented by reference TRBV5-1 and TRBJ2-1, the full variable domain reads KAGVTQTPRYLIKTRGQQVTLSCSPISGHRSVSWYQQTPGQGLQFLFEYFSETQRNKGNFPGRFSGRQFSNSRSEMNVSTLELGDSALYLCASSSGQGAYNEQFFGPGTRLTVL.